This T cell receptor beta chain was found in a study of CD8 T cells in ankylosing spondylitis. Study-wide results and caveats: One TCR beta motif, made up of 7 or 8 highly homologous variants, appeared characteristic of ankylosing spondylitis blood. The study looked at matched synovial fluid samples from ankylosing spondylitis patients. Disease-linked clones were reported to be significantly enriched there.

TCRdb re-derived calls from the 5' RACE reads in MiXCR, one entry per CDR3 protein. Among hundreds of thousands of distinct CDR3 sequences, 25% to 30% were seen once, and the ten largest hold about 0.89%. Of note for this clonotype: Its antigen is unknown.

CDR1 is LNHNV, CDR2 YYDKDF, per germline (reference sequence). Trimming stripped 6 bases from V and 1 base from J, with 9 bases between. The CDR3 is 13 amino acids. The chain couples TRBV15 to TRBJ1-2; D may be TRBD1 (5 bases). The clonotype originates from a male donor with ankylosing spondylitis. Sequencing was performed on blood, either unsorted or a sorted T cell fraction (not recorded which). The CDR3 here is CATSPDINYGYTF. In DNA, the CDR3 is TGTGCCACCAGTCCGGACATTAACTATGGCTACACCTTC.